This TCR beta chain was captured by sequencing in a study of cytotoxic CD8 clonotypes in ibrutinib-treated CLL. The overall study: Partial responders around 24, complete 2; about twelve progressed and approximately 15 stayed in remission by median about 6 years.

With 10 bases removed from V and 6 bases from J, the gap between germline ends came to 15 bases. The CDR3 totals 12 residues. Looked up from germline, CDR1 is SEHNR and CDR2 is FQNEAQ (reference sequence). Study results and limitations: In sustained-remission versus progressing patients, sampling times differed.

Comments on this clone: As yet, its antigen is unknown.

Here immunoSEQ multiplex PCR was the method, and the copy in TCRdb shows in-frame clones only, minus some. The sample consists of 150,000 to 200,000 clones, around three quarters of them appearing once. The sequence derives from a human donor with chronic lymphocytic leukemia. The rearrangement uses TRBV7-9 and TRBJ2-5; no clear D. Material: PBMCs, obtained after 24 months of ibrutinib treatment. The CDR3 here is CATIGVLKTQYF. The CDR3 nucleotides read TGTGCCACAATTGGGGTGTTGAAGACCCAGTACTTC.